The subject of this entry is one T cell receptor (beta chain). Its matching antigen is unknown. This specimen belongs to a study of cytomegalovirus exposure and HLA in healthy donors. Study results and caveats: According to an earlier analysis, most TCR beta V segments yielded productive rearrangements about 90% or about 30% of the time. When a later analysis was performed, an Asian-associated ancestry cluster reportedly had fewer N-insertions than the approximately 690-donor mean. Cytomegalovirus status was reportedly diagnosed by the classifier with high specificity and sensitivity. CMV serostatus was the only immune exposure information that was available.

In germline, CDR1 is LGHNA, CDR2 YNFKEQ. V dropped 0 bases and J dropped 5; count of bases not matched to a gene: 2. The CDR3 is made up of 14 amino acids. The PCR employed 60 Vbeta primers together with 13 Jbeta primers. Clones were read by immunoSEQ multiplex PCR, and TCRdb kept only the in-frame ones, dropping some. Among 150,000 to 160,000 clones, over 70% were seen once, and the ten largest hold about 13%. Sequencing was done on a sample of PBMCs. The chain is built from TRBV4-2 and TRBJ2-3; the match to TRBD2 covers 7 bases. This receptor was obtained from a man younger than 40 in good health and CMV-seropositive. The CDR3 spells CASSQDGREDTQYF. In nucleotides, the CDR3 is TGTGCCAGCAGCCAAGATGGGAGGGAAGATACGCAGTATTTT.